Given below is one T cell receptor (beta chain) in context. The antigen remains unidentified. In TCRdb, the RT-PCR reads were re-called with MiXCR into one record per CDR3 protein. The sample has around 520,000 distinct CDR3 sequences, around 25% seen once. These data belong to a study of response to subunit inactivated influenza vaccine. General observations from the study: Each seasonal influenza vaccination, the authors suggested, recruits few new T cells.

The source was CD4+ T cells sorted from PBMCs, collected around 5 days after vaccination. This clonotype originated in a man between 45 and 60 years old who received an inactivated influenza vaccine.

CDR3 sequence reads: CASSERVSSYNEQFF. The CDR3 region has the DNA TGTGCCAGCAGCGAGCGGGTCAGCTCCTACAATGAGCAGTTCTTC. The chain is built from TRBV9 and TRBJ2-1, with D maybe TRBD2 (6 bases). In germline, CDR1 is SGDLS, CDR2 YYNGEE. The CDR3 extends over 15 amino acids. V lost 3 bases and J 0 bases, leaving 10 bases between the germline ends.